This T cell receptor (beta chain) originates from a study of blood T cell repertoires in COVID-19. This table comes from immunoSEQ multiplex PCR, and its TCRdb copy is limited to in-frame clones, with some not included. In the table there are 250,000 or so clones, approximately 89% of which are singletons. This clonotype originated in a woman in her twenties or thirties with COVID-19, enrolled during active disease. The sample was peripheral blood.

CDR3 sequence: CASSLGGLAGFSTDTQYF. Here the CDR3 DNA reads TGTGCCAGCAGCTTAGGAGGGCTAGCGGGGTTTAGCACAGATACGCAGTATTTT. The gene calls are TRBV11-2 and TRBJ2-3; 9 positions agree with TRBD2. The V segment lost 1 base and the J segment 0 bases; nucleotides outside the gene matches: 8. The CDR3 runs 18 residues. Per the germline V gene, CDR1 is SGHAT and CDR2 is FQNNGV.